These T cell receptor beta chains were read from a single sample in a study of cytotoxic CD8 clonotypes in ibrutinib-treated CLL. TCRdb keeps only in-frame clones here, not all; method: immunoSEQ multiplex PCR. The sample holds more than 55,000 clones; over 60% are singletons and the top ten take roughly two fifths. Here the sequenced sample was PBMCs, taken after 12 months of ibrutinib treatment. Receptors originate from a human donor with chronic lymphocytic leukemia. The CDR3 runs from the conserved cysteine through the conserved F or W. The D gene is left open where the match is weak. A row's size may be missing; if present it is once, few, many or a size class.

size,J,length,V,D,DNA,CDR3
-,TRBJ2-3,13,TRBV10-3,TRBD2,TGTGCCATCGGTAGCGGGAACACAGATACGCAGTATTTT,CAIGSGNTDTQYF
-,TRBJ1-2,12,TRBV6-5,-,TGTGCCAGCAGTTCCGTAAACTATGGCTACACCTTC,CASSSVNYGYTF
-,TRBJ2-1,14,TRBV4-3,-,TGCGCCAGCAGCCCCTCCCGGGGCAGCAATGAGCAGTTCTTC,CASSPSRGSNEQFF
-,TRBJ1-5,15,TRBV28,-,TGTGCCAGCAGTACCGGGAGGTTTAGCAATCAGCCCCAGCATTTT,CASSTGRFSNQPQHF
few,TRBJ2-7,16,TRBV9,TRBD2,TGTGCCAGCAGCGTAAGGGAACTAGCGGGGATCTACGAGCAGTACTTC,CASSVRELAGIYEQYF
-,TRBJ2-5,21,TRBV2,-,TGTGCCAGCAGTGGTCCCGGGCGTCTTTCCGCACTCAAGGGCAGCCGAGAGACCCAGTACTTC,CASSGPGRLSALKGSRETQYF
-,TRBJ1-5,15,TRBV28,-,TGTGCCAGCAGCCACACCGGGAAGTACAATCAGCCCCAGCATTTT,CASSHTGKYNQPQHF
-,TRBJ2-7,15,TRBV19,-,TGTGCCAGTAGTATGCCTGGGGGAAGTCGCGACGAGCAGTACTTC,CASSMPGGSRDEQYF
-,TRBJ2-1,15,TRBV6-5,TRBD1,TGTGCCAGCAGCCAAGGGCGGACAGGTAGGGAGTGGCAGTTCTTC,CASSQGRTGREWQFF
-,TRBJ2-5,12,TRBV9,-,TGTGCCAGCAGCGTTCCTAGAGAGACCCAGTACTTC,CASSVPRETQYF
-,TRBJ1-5,13,TRBV29-1,-,TGCAGCGTACAACAGGGTTTTAATCAGCCCCAGCATTTT,CSVQQGFNQPQHF
-,TRBJ2-1,18,TRBV6-1,-,TGTGCCAGCAGTGAAGCCCATTCCTTTTACCCCTCCTACAATGAGCAGTTCTTC,CASSEAHSFYPSYNEQFF
-,TRBJ1-4,14,TRBV7-3,TRBD1,TGTGCCAGCAGCCCGGGACAGCGTAATGAAAAACTGTTTTTT,CASSPGQRNEKLFF
-,TRBJ2-7,11,TRBV20-1,-,TGCAGTGCTAGCCTGCCTCGGGAGCAGTACTTC,CSASLPREQYF
few,TRBJ2-5,16,TRBV10-3,TRBD2,TGTGCCATCAGTCTCACTAGCGGGGGGGTACAAGAGACCCAGTACTTC,CAISLTSGGVQETQYF
many,TRBJ1-5,13,TRBV6-1,-,TGTGCCAGTACAATCAGAGTACAACAGCCCCAGCATTTT,CASTIRVQQPQHF
few,TRBJ2-7,15,TRBV11-2,-,TGTGCCAGCAGCTTAGATAAGGGAGGTCGATACGAGCAGTACTTC,CASSLDKGGRYEQYF
-,TRBJ2-2,17,TRBV4-3,-,TGCGCCAGCAGCCGCCAAGTCCCAGGGACGAACACCGGGGAGCTGTTTTTT,CASSRQVPGTNTGELFF
-,TRBJ1-5,13,TRBV13,-,TGTGCCAGCAGCTTAGGTCGTAGTCAGCCCCAGCATTTT,CASSLGRSQPQHF
-,TRBJ2-2,15,TRBV30,TRBD2,TGTGCCTGGAGCGGAGGACTAGCGGGAGCCGGGGAGCTGTTTTTT,CAWSGGLAGAGELFF
-,TRBJ2-1,16,TRBV18,TRBD2,TGTGCCAGCTCACCCACACTAGCGGGAGTCCCCAATGAGCAGTTCTTC,CASSPTLAGVPNEQFF
-,TRBJ2-7,12,TRBV7-9,-,TGTGCCAGCAGCTCCGGGGAGAGGTCGGAGTACTTC,CASSSGERSEYF